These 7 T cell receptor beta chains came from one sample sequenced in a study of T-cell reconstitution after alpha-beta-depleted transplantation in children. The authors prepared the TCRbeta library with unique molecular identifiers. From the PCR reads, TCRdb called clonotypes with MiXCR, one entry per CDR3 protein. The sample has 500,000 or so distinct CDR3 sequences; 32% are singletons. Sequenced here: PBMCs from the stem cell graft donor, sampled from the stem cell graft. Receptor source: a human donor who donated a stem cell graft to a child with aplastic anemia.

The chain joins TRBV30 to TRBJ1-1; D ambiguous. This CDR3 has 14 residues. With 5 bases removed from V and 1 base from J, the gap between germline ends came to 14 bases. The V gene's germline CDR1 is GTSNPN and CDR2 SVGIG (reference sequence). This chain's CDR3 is CAWRPGTPNTEAFF. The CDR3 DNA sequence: TGTGCCTGGCGGCCGGGTACTCCGAACACTGAAGCTTTCTTT. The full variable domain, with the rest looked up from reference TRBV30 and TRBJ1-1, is SQTIHQWPATLVQPVGSPLSLECTVEGTSNPNLYWYRQAAGRGLQLLFYSVGIGQISSEVPQNLSASRPQDRQFILSSKKLLLSDSGFYLCAWRPGTPNTEAFFGQGTRLTVV.

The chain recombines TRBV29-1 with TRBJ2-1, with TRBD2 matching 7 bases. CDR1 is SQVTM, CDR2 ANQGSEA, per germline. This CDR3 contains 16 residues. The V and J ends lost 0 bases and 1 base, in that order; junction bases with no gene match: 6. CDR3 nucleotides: TGCAGCGTTGAAGATCCGGGCGGGAGATCCTACAATGAGCAGTTCTTC. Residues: CSVEDPGGRSYNEQFF.

CDR3: CASNDRASIEAFF. As DNA, the CDR3 is TGTGCCAGCAACGACAGGGCTTCGATTGAAGCTTTCTTT. The rearrangement uses TRBV11-3 and TRBJ1-1; 7 bases match TRBD1. The junction had 9 bases not matched to a gene; V was cut back by 7 bases and J by 7 bases. Germline values: CDR1 SGHNT, CDR2 YENEEA. This CDR3 has 13 amino acids.

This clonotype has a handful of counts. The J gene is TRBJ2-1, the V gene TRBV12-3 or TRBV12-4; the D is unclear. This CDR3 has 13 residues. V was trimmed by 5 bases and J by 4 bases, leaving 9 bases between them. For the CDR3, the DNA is TGTGCCAGCAGTCCCCTCGGTTACAATGAGCAGTTCTTC. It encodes CASSPLGYNEQFF.

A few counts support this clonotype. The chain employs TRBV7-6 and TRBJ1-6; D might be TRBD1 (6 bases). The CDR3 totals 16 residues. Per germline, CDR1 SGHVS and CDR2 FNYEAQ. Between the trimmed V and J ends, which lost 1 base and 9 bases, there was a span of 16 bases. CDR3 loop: CASSLGVGGLGSPLHF. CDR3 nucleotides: TGTGCCAGCAGCTTAGGCGTAGGGGGGCTAGGTTCACCCCTCCACTTT.

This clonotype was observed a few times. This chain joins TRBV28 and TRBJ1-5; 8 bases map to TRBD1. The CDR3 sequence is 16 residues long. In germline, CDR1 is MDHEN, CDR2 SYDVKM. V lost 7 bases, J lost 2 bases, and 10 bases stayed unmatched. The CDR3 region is CASIGRMTGGNQPQHF. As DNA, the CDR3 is TGTGCCAGCATCGGGCGAATGACAGGGGGCAATCAGCCCCAGCATTTT.

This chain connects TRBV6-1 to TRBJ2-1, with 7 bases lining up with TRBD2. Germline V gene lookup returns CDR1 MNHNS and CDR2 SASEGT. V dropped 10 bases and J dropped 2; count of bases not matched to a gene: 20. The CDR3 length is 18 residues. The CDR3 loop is CATTQGLRERAPYNEQFF. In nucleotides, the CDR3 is TGTGCCACTACTCAGGGACTGCGGGAGAGGGCCCCCTACAATGAGCAGTTCTTC.